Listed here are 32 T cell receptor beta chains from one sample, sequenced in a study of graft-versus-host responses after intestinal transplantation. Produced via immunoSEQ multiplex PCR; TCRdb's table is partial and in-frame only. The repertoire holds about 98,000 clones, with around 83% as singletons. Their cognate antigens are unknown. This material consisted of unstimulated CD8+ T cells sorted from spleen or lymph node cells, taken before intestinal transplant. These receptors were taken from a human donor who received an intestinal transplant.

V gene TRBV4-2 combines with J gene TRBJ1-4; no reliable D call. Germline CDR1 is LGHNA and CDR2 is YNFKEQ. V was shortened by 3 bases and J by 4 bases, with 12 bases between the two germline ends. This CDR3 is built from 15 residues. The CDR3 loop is CASSQPGSDNEKLFF. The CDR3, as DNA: TGTGCCAGCAGCCAGCCTGGCAGCGATAATGAAAAACTGTTTTTT.

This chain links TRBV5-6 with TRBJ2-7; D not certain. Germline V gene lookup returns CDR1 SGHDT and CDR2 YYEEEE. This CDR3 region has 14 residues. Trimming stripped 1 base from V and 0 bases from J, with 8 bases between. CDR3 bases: TGTGCCAGCAGCTTGAGTAGTTCCTCCTACGAGCAGTACTTC. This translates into CASSLSSSSYEQYF.

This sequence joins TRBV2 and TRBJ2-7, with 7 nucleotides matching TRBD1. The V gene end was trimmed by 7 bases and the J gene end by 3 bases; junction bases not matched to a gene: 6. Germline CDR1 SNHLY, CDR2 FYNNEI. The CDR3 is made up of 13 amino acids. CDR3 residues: CASNPGTDYEQYF. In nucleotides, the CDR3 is TGTGCCAGCAATCCGGGGACAGACTACGAGCAGTACTTC.

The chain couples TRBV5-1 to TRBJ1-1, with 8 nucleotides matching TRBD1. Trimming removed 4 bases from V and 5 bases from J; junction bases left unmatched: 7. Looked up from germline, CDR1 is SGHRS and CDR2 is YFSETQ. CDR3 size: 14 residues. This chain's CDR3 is CASSIRQGRTEAFF. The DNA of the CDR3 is TGCGCCAGCAGCATACGACAGGGGAGGACTGAAGCTTTCTTT. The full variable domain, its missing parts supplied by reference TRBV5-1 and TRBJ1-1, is KAGVTQTPRYLIKTRGQQVTLSCSPISGHRSVSWYQQTPGQGLQFLFEYFSETQRNKGNFPGRFSGRQFSNSRSEMNVSTLELGDSALYLCASSIRQGRTEAFFGQGTRLTVV.

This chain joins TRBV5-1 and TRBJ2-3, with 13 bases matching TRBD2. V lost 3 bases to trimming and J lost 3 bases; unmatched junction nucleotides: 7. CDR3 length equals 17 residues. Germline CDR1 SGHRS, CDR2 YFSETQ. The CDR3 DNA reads TGCGCCAGCAGCTGGGGGCCGGGACTAGCGGGAACAGATACGCAGTATTTT. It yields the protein CASSWGPGLAGTDTQYF.

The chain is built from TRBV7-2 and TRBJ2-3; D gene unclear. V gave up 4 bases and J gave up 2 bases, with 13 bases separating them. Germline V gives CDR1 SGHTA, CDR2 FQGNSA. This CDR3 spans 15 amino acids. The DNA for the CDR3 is TGTGCCAGCAGCTCCCCGGGTCCCTTCACAGATACGCAGTATTTT. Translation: CASSSPGPFTDTQYF.

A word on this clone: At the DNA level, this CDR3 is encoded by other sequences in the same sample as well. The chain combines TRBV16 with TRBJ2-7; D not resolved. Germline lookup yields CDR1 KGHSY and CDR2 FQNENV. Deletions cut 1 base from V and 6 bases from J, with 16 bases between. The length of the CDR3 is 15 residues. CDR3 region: CASSQFPSFIGEQYF. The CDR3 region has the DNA TGTGCCAGCAGCCAATTTCCTAGTTTTATTGGCGAGCAGTACTTC.

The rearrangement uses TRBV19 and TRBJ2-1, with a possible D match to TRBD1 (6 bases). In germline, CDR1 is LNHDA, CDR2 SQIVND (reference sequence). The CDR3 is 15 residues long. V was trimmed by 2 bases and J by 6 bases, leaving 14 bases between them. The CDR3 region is CASSIWTRGGNEQFF. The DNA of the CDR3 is TGTGCCAGTAGTATATGGACCCGAGGGGGCAATGAGCAGTTCTTC.

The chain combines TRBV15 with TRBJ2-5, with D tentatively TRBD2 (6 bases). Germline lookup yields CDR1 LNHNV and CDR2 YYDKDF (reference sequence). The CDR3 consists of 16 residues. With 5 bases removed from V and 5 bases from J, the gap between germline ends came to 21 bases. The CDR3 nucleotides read TGTGCCACCAGCCTCCCCCCGGAGGGGCGGTATGAGACCCAGTACTTC. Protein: CATSLPPEGRYETQYF.

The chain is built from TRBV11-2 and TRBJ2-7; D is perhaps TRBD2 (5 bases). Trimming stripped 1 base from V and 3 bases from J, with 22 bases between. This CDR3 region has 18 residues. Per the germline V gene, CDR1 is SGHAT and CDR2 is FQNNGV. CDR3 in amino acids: CASSLVGFVLAMDYEQYF. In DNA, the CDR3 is TGTGCCAGCAGCTTAGTTGGTTTTGTCCTAGCAATGGACTACGAGCAGTACTTC.

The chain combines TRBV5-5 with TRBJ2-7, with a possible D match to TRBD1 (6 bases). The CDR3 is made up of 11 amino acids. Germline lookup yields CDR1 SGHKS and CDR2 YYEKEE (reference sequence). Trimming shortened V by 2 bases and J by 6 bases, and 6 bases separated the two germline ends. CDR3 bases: TGTGCCAGCAGCTTAGGGGGCGAGCAGTACTTC. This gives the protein CASSLGGEQYF.

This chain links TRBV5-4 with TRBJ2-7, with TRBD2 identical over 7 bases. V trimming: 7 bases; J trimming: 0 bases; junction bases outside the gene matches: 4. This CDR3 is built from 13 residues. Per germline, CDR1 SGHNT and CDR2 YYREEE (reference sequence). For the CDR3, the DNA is TGTGCCAGCGGGACGGGGGGCTCCTACGAGCAGTACTTC. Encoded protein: CASGTGGSYEQYF.

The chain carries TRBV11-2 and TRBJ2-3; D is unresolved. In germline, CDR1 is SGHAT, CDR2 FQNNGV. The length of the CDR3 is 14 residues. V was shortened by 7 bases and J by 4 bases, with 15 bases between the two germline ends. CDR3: CASIPHPHADTQYF. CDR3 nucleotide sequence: TGTGCCAGCATCCCTCACCCACACGCAGATACGCAGTATTTT.

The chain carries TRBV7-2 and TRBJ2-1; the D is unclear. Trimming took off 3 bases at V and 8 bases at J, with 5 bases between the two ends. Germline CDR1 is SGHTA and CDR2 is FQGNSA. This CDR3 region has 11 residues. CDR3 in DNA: TGTGCCAGCAGCTTCTCGGATGAGCAGTTCTTC. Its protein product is CASSFSDEQFF.

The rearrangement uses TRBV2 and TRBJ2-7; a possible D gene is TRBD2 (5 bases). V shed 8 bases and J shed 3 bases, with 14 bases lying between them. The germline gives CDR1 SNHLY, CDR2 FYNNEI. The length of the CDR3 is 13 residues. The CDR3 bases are TGTGCCAGCTCAAACTGGGGAGACTACGAGCAGTACTTC. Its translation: CASSNWGDYEQYF.

CDR3 sequence reads: CASRGTSGGYEQYF. CDR3 in DNA: TGTGCCAGCAGGGGGACTAGCGGGGGCTACGAGCAGTACTTC. The chain employs TRBV6-5 and TRBJ2-7; TRBD2 agrees at 14 bases. CDR3 size: 14 residues. From germline, CDR1 is MNHEY and CDR2 SVGAGI. V lost 6 bases, J lost 3 bases, and 1 base stayed unmatched.

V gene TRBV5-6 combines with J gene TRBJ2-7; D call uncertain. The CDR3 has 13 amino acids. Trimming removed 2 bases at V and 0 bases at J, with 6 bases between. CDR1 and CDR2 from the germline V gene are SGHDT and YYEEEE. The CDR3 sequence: CASSFSSSYEQYF. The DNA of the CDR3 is TGTGCCAGCAGCTTTTCCAGCTCCTACGAGCAGTACTTC.

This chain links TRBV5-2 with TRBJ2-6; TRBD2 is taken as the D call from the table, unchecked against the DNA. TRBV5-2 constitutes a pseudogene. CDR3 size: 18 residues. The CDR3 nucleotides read TGTGCCAGCAAACCGCTAAGAGAGTACCAAAGTCGGGCCAACGTCCTGACTTTC. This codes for CASKPLREYQSRANVLTF.

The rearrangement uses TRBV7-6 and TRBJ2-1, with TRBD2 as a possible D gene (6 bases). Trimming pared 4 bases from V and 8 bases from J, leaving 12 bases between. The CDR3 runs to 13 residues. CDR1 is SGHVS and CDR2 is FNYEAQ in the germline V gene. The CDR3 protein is CASSWGLGDEQFF. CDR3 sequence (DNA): TGTGCCAGCAGCTGGGGACTGGGGGATGAGCAGTTCTTC.

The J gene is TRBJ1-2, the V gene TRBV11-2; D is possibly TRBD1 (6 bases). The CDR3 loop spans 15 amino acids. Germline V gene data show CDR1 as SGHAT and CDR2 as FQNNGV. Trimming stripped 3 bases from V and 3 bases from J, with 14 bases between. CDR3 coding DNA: TGTGCCAGCAGCTTTCACGGGTCAGGGGACTATGGCTACACCTTC. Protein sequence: CASSFHGSGDYGYTF.

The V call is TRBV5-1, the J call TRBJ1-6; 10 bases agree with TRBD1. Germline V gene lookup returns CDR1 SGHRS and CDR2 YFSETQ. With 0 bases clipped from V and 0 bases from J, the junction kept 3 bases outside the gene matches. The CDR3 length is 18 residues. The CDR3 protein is CASSLGQGASSYNSPLHF. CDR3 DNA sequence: TGCGCCAGCAGCTTGGGACAGGGGGCGAGCTCCTATAATTCACCCCTCCACTTT.

The CDR3 loop reads CASSLDSSTDTQYF. The CDR3 DNA reads TGTGCCAGCAGTTTAGACAGTTCCACAGATACGCAGTATTTT. This chain uses TRBV28 with TRBJ2-3, with D maybe TRBD1 (5 bases). Germline loops: CDR1 MDHEN, CDR2 SYDVKM. V dropped 2 bases and J dropped 2 bases, with 8 bases sitting between them. This CDR3 has 14 amino acids.

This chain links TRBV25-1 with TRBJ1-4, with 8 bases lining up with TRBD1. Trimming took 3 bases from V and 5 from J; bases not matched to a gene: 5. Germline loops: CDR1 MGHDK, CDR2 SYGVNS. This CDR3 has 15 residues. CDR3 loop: CASSDLQGANEKLFF. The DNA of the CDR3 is TGTGCCAGCAGTGACTTGCAGGGGGCGAATGAAAAACTGTTTTTT. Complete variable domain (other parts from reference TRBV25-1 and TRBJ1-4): EADIYQTPRYLVIGTGKKITLECSQTMGHDKMYWYQQDPGMELHLIHYSYGVNSTEKGDLSSESTVSRIRTEHFPLTLESARPSHTSQYLCASSDLQGANEKLFFGSGTQLSVL.

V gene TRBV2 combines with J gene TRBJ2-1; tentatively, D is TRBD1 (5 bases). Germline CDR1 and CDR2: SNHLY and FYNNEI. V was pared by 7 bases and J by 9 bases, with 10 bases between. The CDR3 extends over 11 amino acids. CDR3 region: CASISGIEQFF. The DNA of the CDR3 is TGTGCCAGCATATCAGGGATTGAGCAGTTCTTC.

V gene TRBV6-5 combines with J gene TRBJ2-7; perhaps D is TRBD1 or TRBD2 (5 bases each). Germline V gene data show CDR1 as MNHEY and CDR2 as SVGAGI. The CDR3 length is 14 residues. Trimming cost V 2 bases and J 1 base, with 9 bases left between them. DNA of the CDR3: TGTGCCAGCAGTTACGGGACCGAATCCTACGAGCAGTACTTC. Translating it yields CASSYGTESYEQYF.

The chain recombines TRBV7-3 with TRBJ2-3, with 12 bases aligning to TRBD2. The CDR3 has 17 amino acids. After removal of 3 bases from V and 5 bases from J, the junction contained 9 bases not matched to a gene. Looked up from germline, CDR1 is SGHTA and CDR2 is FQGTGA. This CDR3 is CASSLRLRTSGKDTQYF. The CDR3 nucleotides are TGTGCCAGCAGCTTGAGGCTCCGGACTAGCGGGAAAGATACGCAGTATTTT.

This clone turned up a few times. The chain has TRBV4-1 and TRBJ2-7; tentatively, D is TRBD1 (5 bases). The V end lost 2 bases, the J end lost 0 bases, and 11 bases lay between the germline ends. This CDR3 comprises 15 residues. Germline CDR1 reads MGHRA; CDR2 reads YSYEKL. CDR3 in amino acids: CASSQSGLGSYEQYF. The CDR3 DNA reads TGCGCCAGCAGCCAATCAGGGCTGGGCTCCTACGAGCAGTACTTC.

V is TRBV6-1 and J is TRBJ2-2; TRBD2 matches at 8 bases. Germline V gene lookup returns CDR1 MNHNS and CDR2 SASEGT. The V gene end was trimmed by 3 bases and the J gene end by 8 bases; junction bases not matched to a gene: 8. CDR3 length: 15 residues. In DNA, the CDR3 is TGTGCCAGCAGTGATTCAGACGGGGGGGCAGGGGAGCTGTTTTTT. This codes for CASSDSDGGAGELFF.

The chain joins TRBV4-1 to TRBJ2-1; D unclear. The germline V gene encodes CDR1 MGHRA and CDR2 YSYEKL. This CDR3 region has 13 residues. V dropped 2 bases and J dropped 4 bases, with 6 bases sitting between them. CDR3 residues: CASSQFEYNEQFF. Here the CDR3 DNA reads TGCGCCAGCAGCCAATTTGAGTACAATGAGCAGTTCTTC.

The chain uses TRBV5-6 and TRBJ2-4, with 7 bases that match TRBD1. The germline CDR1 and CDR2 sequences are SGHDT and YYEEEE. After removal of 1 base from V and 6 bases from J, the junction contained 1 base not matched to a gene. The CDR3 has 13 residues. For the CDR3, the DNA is TGTGCCAGCAGCTTGAACAGGGGAAACATTCAGTACTTC. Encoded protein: CASSLNRGNIQYF.

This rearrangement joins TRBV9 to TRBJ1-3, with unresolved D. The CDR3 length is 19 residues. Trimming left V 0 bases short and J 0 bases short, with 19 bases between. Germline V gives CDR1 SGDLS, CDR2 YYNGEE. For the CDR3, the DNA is TGTGCCAGCAGCGTAGAGGTCGGACTAGAAGGAATCTCTGGAAACACCATATATTTT. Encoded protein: CASSVEVGLEGISGNTIYF.

The CDR3 DNA is TGTGCCAGCCGATCAGGGTACAATCAGCCCCAGCATTTT. Its translation is CASRSGYNQPQHF. The V gene is TRBV28, the J gene TRBJ1-5; D might be TRBD1 (5 bases). V dropped 8 bases and J dropped 3 bases, with 11 bases sitting between them. CDR3 length: 13 amino acids. The germline gives CDR1 MDHEN, CDR2 SYDVKM.